One and the same sample provided the 30 T cell receptor beta chains below, sequenced in a study of T cells expressing NK-cell markers. TCRdb reprocessed the 5' RACE reads and keeps a single row for each CDR3 protein, giving no DNA. The repertoire table contains 130,000 to 150,000 distinct CDR3 sequences. The sequencing sample was made of blood T cells: a sorted CD56 or NKG2C T cell subset, CD4+ or CD8+ T cells, or bulk PBMC T cells (not recorded which). The receptors were sampled from a man aged 18 to 30 in good health.

The chain carries TRBV7-6 and TRBJ1-4; TCRdb's D gene call, TRBD1, goes unchecked for lack of DNA. Germline V gene sequence: CDR1 SGHVS, CDR2 FNYEAQ. The CDR3 is 16 amino acids. CDR3 region: CASSLPVGGTNEKLFF.

The gene calls are TRBV5-1 and TRBJ2-3. There are 15 residues in the CDR3. Per the germline V gene, CDR1 is SGHRS and CDR2 is YFSETQ. CDR3 residues: CASSISFPDTDTQYF.

J is TRBJ2-1 and V is TRBV7-9; TCRdb returns TRBD1, unconfirmable since there is no DNA. Germline values: CDR1 SEHNR, CDR2 FQNEAQ (reference sequence). The CDR3 consists of 15 residues. This CDR3 is CASSLGTGASNEQFF. The whole variable domain, filled in from reference TRBV7-9 and TRBJ2-1, reads DTGVSQNPRHKITKRGQNVTFRCDPISEHNRLYWYRQTLGQGPEFLTYFQNEAQLEKSRLLSDRFSAERPKGSFSTLEIQRTEQGDSAMYLCASSLGTGASNEQFFGPGTRLTVL.

The chain carries TRBV6-5 and TRBJ2-1; there is no DNA to check the TCRdb D call of TRBD1. Germline loops: CDR1 MNHEY, CDR2 SVGAGI. This CDR3 region has 12 residues. The chain's CDR3 is CASSQVGDEQFF.

The J gene is TRBJ2-5, the V gene TRBV4-1. The germline CDR1 and CDR2 sequences are MGHRA and YSYEKL. The CDR3 has 13 residues. The CDR3 loop reads CASSQVGSETQYF.

The chain has TRBV4-1 and TRBJ2-1; no DNA is available, so the TRBD2 call from TCRdb remains unchecked. Germline loops: CDR1 MGHRA, CDR2 YSYEKL. The CDR3 spans 14 residues. The CDR3 spells CASSQDRRGYEQFF.

V usage is TRBV20-1 and J usage is TRBJ2-5; with no DNA, the TCRdb D assignment of TRBD2 cannot be verified. The CDR3 contains 14 residues. Germline V CDR1 and CDR2: DFQATT, SNEGSKA (reference sequence). This chain's CDR3 is CSANGGFNQETQYF.

The chain joins TRBV30 to TRBJ1-2. Germline CDR1 and CDR2: GTSNPN and SVGIG (reference sequence). CDR3 length equals 11 residues. The CDR3: CAWNSLDGYTF. The full variable domain, rest sourced from reference TRBV30 and TRBJ1-2, is SQTIHQWPATLVQPVGSPLSLECTVEGTSNPNLYWYRQAAGRGLQLLFYSVGIGQISSEVPQNLSASRPQDRQFILSSKKLLLSDSGFYLCAWNSLDGYTFGSGTRLTVV.

The gene calls are TRBV12-3 or TRBV12-4 and TRBJ2-2; the TCRdb D gene call, TRBD1, has no DNA to confirm it. CDR3 size: 15 residues. CDR3 sequence reads: CASSPRQVSSGELFF.

The chain recombines TRBV6-1 with TRBJ2-2. Germline assignment: CDR1 MNHNS and CDR2 SASEGT. The CDR3 runs to 14 residues. The CDR3 sequence: CASSPGLSTGELFF.

The gene calls are TRBV10-3 and TRBJ1-6; the TCRdb call, TRBD1, lacks DNA for checking. Germline V gives CDR1 ENHRY, CDR2 SYGVKD. There are 15 residues in the CDR3. This chain's CDR3 is CAISEHGTGDSPLHF.

The V and J genes are TRBV6-5 and TRBJ1-2. In germline, CDR1 is MNHEY, CDR2 SVGAGI. The CDR3 runs 15 residues. Here the CDR3 reads CASSYSMPGRVGYTF.

The chain links TRBV7-9 to TRBJ2-2. The length of the CDR3 is 16 residues. CDR1 SEHNR and CDR2 FQNEAQ come from the germline V gene (reference sequence). The CDR3 region is CASSSRRTANTGELFF. The full variable domain, in which reference TRBV7-9 and TRBJ2-2 provide the parts outside the CDR3, is DTGVSQNPRHKITKRGQNVTFRCDPISEHNRLYWYRQTLGQGPEFLTYFQNEAQLEKSRLLSDRFSAERPKGSFSTLEIQRTEQGDSAMYLCASSSRRTANTGELFFGEGSRLTVL.

This chain uses TRBV2 with TRBJ2-5. This CDR3 has 11 amino acids. CDR1 SNHLY and CDR2 FYNNEI come from the germline V gene. CDR3 residues: CASNIRETQYF.

The V gene is TRBV11-2, the J gene TRBJ2-1; the D call of TRBD2 rests on TCRdb alone, since no DNA is present to check it. CDR1 is SGHAT and CDR2 is FQNNGV in the germline V gene. The CDR3 spans 16 residues. This CDR3 is CASSLEAGVVVDEQFF. The full variable domain, in which reference TRBV11-2 and TRBJ2-1 provide the parts outside the CDR3, is EAGVAQSPRYKIIEKRQSVAFWCNPISGHATLYWYQQILGQGPKLLIQFQNNGVVDDSQLPKDRFSAERLKGVDSTLKIQPAKLEDSAVYLCASSLEAGVVVDEQFFGPGTRLTVL.

CDR3 in amino acids: CASSLQESTGELFF. The rearrangement links TRBV7-9 to TRBJ2-2. Germline CDR1 reads SEHNR; CDR2 reads FQNEAQ (reference sequence). The CDR3 totals 14 residues. Variable domain in full (rest from reference TRBV7-9 and TRBJ2-2): DTGVSQNPRHKITKRGQNVTFRCDPISEHNRLYWYRQTLGQGPEFLTYFQNEAQLEKSRLLSDRFSAERPKGSFSTLEIQRTEQGDSAMYLCASSLQESTGELFFGEGSRLTVL.

The chain employs TRBV12-3 or TRBV12-4 and TRBJ2-7; TCRdb's D call of TRBD1 is untestable without DNA. The CDR3 extends over 15 amino acids. The CDR3 is CASSSVQVGHYEQYF.

The chain couples TRBV12-3 or TRBV12-4 to TRBJ2-1. The CDR3 extends over 13 amino acids. CDR3 amino acids: CASRELAHNEQFF.

The CDR3 spells CASSSLIRDTKEKLFF. This chain joins TRBV4-1 and TRBJ1-4; checking the TCRdb D call of TRBD1 is not possible without DNA. This CDR3 spans 16 amino acids. CDR1 and CDR2 (germline): MGHRA, YSYEKL.

The genes are TRBV27 and TRBJ2-5; the TCRdb call, TRBD2, lacks DNA for checking. Germline loops: CDR1 MNHEY, CDR2 SMNVEV (reference sequence). The CDR3 is 17 residues long. This CDR3 reads CASSLSASGGTQETQYF.

The V and J genes are TRBV6-2 or TRBV6-3 and TRBJ2-2. CDR1 and CDR2 from the germline V gene are MNHEY and SVGEGT. The CDR3 runs to 13 residues. The chain's CDR3 is CASSYLRTGELFF.

By frequency, this clonotype registers medium-sized. V gene TRBV20-1 combines with J gene TRBJ2-3; the D call from TCRdb, TRBD2, cannot be confirmed without DNA. The CDR3 is 16 residues long. The germline CDR1 and CDR2 sequences are DFQATT and SNEGSKA (reference sequence). The CDR3 loop reads CSAIRLAGGGTDTQYF.

This chain connects TRBV5-4 to TRBJ2-3; without DNA, the TCRdb call of TRBD2 cannot be checked. Germline V gives CDR1 SGHNT, CDR2 YYREEE (reference sequence). CDR3 size: 15 residues. CDR3 loop: CASSLSEGVTDTQYF. Full variable domain (outside the CDR3, taken from reference TRBV5-4 and TRBJ2-3): ETGVTQSPTHLIKTRGQQVTLRCSSQSGHNTVSWYQQALGQGPQFIFQYYREEENGRGNFPPRFSGLQFPNYSSELNVNALELDDSALYLCASSLSEGVTDTQYFGPGTRLTVL.

V is TRBV25-1 and J is TRBJ2-3. CDR1 MGHDK and CDR2 SYGVNS come from the germline V gene. This CDR3 comprises 13 residues. CDR3 residues: CASSSSMADTQYF.

The chain recombines TRBV12-3 or TRBV12-4 with TRBJ1-5; TCRdb outputs TRBD1, but without DNA this stays unchecked. This CDR3 comprises 14 residues. CDR3 region: CASGATPNRQPQHF.

This chain links TRBV24-1 with TRBJ2-7; the D call of TRBD1 rests on TCRdb alone, since no DNA is present to check it. Germline CDR1 is KGHDR and CDR2 is SFDVKD. The CDR3 runs 16 residues. The CDR3 here is CATSANTGRSAYEQYF.

The CDR3 is CASSDAGQGRVAQYF. The genes are TRBV25-1 and TRBJ2-5; TCRdb's D call of TRBD1 is untestable without DNA. Germline V gives CDR1 MGHDK, CDR2 SYGVNS. This CDR3 has 15 residues.

CDR3 protein: CASSELVPYSNQPQHF. The chain links TRBV25-1 to TRBJ1-5; TCRdb calls TRBD1, which cannot be checked without DNA. There are 16 residues in the CDR3. Germline values: CDR1 MGHDK, CDR2 SYGVNS.

The chain has TRBV11-3 and TRBJ2-1. This CDR3 comprises 14 residues. Germline-derived CDR1 and CDR2 are SGHNT and YENEEA. CDR3 amino acids: CASSSGRSYNEQFF.

The V and J genes are TRBV4-1 and TRBJ1-1. Germline V gene sequence: CDR1 MGHRA, CDR2 YSYEKL. The CDR3 has 13 residues. CDR3 sequence: CASSQDPSLGAFF.